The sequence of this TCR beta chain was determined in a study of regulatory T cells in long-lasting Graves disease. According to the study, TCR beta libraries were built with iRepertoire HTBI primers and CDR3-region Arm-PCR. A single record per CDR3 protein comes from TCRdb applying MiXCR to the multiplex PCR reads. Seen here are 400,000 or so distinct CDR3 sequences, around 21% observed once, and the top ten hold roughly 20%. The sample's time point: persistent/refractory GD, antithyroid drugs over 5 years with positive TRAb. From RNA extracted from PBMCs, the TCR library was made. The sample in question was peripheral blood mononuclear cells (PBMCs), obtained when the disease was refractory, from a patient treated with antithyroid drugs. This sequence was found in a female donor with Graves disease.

The CDR3 spells CASSLGFGRPTYEQYF. The CDR3 bases are TGTGCCAGCAGTTTAGGGTTCGGCAGGCCAACCTACGAGCAGTACTTC. The V gene is TRBV27, the J gene TRBJ2-7; D ambiguous. Germline V gives CDR1 MNHEY, CDR2 SMNVEV (reference sequence). Deletions cut 2 bases from V and 2 bases from J, with 16 bases between. The CDR3 has 16 amino acids.